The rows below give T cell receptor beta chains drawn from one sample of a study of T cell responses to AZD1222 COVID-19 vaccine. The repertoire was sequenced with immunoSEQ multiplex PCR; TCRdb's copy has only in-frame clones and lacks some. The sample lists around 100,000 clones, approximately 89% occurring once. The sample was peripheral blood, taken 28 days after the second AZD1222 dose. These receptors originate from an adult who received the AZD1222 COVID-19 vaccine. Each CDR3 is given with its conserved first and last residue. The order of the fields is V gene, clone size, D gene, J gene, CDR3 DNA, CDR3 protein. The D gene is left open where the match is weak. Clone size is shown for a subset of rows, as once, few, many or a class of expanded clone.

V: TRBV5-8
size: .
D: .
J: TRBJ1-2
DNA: TGTGCCAGCACCCCGACAGCTATCTATGGCTACACCTTC
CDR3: CASTPTAIYGYTF

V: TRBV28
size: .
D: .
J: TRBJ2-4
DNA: TGTGCCAGCAGTCCGGACATCTTAAAAAACATTCAGTACTTC
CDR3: CASSPDILKNIQYF

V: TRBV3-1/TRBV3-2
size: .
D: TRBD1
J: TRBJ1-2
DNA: TGTGCCAGCAGCGCTGGACAGGGGGCAATTGGCTACACCTTC
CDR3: CASSAGQGAIGYTF

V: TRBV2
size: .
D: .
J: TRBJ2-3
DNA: TGTGCCATTGAGCGAGCCACAGATACGCAGTATTTT
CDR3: CAIERATDTQYF

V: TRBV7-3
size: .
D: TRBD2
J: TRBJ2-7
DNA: TGTGCCAGCAGCTTAGCTAGCGGGGGAAACTACGAGCAGTACTTC
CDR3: CASSLASGGNYEQYF

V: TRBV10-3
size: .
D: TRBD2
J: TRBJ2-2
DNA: TGTGCCATCAGTGAGTTGGGCGGGAGAGGTACCGGGGAGCTGTTTTTT
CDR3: CAISELGGRGTGELFF

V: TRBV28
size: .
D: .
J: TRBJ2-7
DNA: TGTGCCAGCAGTTTACGGGGCTACGAGCAGTACTTC
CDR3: CASSLRGYEQYF

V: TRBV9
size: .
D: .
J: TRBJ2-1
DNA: TGTGCCAGCAGCCCACCAGCGGGCTCCTACAATGAGCAGTTCTTC
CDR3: CASSPPAGSYNEQFF

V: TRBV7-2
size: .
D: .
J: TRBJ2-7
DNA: TGTGCCAGCAGCTTAGCGCGGGCGAGCTCCGAGCAGTACTTC
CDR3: CASSLARASSEQYF

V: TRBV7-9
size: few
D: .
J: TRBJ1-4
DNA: TGTGCCAGCAGCTTCGACAGGAGAAATGAAAAACTGTTTTTT
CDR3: CASSFDRRNEKLFF

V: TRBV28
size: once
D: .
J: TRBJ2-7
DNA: TGTGCCAGCAGTTCCCCGGGACCACATACAGGCGAGCAGTACTTC
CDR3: CASSSPGPHTGEQYF

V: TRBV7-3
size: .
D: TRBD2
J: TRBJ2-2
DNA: TGTGCCAGCAGTCCGGGGGGGAACCCGAGATTGGCCGGGGAGCTGTTTTTT
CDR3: CASSPGGNPRLAGELFF

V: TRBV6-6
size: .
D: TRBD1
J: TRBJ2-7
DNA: TGTGCCAGCAGTTACGGACAGGGGTCCTACGAGCAGTACTTC
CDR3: CASSYGQGSYEQYF

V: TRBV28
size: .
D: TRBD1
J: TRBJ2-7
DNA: TGTGCCAGCAGACGACGGACAGGGGTCGACGAGCAGTACTTC
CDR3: CASRRRTGVDEQYF

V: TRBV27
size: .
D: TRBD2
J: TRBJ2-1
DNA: TGTGCCAGCAGTTACAGACTAGCAACACTAGGGGATGAGCAGTTCTTC
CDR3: CASSYRLATLGDEQFF

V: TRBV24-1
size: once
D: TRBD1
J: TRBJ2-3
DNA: TGTGCCACCAGGGACAGGGTTTTAGATACGCAGTATTTT
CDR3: CATRDRVLDTQYF

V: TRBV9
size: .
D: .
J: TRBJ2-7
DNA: TGTGCCAGCAGCGTAGGGACAGTCAACGAGCAGTACTTC
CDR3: CASSVGTVNEQYF

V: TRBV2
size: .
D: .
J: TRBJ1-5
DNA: TGTGCCATCCAAAGGACGGACAATCAGCCCCAGCATTTT
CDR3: CAIQRTDNQPQHF

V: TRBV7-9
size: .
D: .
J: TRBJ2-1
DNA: TGTGCCACCCTACTAGCCATCCCCTACAATGAGCAGTTCTTC
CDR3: CATLLAIPYNEQFF

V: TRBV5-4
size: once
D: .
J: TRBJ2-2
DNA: TGTGCCAGCAGCTCCCCGACAGGAATAAACACCGGGGAGCTGTTTTTT
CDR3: CASSSPTGINTGELFF

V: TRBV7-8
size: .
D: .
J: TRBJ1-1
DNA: TGTGCCAGCAGCTTAGAGGGGTCGGGCATGGGCACTGAAGCTTTCTTT
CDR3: CASSLEGSGMGTEAFF

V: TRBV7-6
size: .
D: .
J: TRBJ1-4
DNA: TGTGCCAGCAGCCAGATCTCCGGGACACTTGAAAAACTGTTTTTT
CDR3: CASSQISGTLEKLFF

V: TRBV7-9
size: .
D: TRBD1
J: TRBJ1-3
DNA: TGTGCCAGCAGCAGCGGGACAGGAGGAAACACCATATATTTT
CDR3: CASSSGTGGNTIYF

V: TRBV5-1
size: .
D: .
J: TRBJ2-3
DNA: TGCGCCAGCAGCGAATTAGATACGCAGTATTTT
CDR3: CASSELDTQYF

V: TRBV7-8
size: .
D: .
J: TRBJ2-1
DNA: TGTGCCAGCAGCTTAGACAGGACGGGCAATGAGCAGTTCTTC
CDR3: CASSLDRTGNEQFF

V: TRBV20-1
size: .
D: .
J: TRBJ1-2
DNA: TGCAGCCTGGGGGACTATGGCTACACCTTC
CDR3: CSLGDYGYTF

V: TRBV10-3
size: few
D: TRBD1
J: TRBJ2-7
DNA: TGTGCCATCGACTCAGGACAGGGGAACGACGAGCAGTACTTC
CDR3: CAIDSGQGNDEQYF

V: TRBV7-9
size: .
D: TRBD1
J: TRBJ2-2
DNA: TGTGCCAGCAGCCAAGACGGACAGGGAGGCACCGGGGAGCTGTTTTTT
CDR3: CASSQDGQGGTGELFF

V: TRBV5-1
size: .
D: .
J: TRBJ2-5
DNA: TGCGCCAGCAGCTTGGGGCTGGGAAGGGGGGAGACCCAGTACTTC
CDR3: CASSLGLGRGETQYF

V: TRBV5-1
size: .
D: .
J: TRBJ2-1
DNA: TGCGCCAGCAGCTTGCAACCATCGGATGAGCAGTTCTTC
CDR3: CASSLQPSDEQFF

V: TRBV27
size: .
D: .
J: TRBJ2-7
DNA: TGTGCCAGCAGTTTAATCGGCTCCTACGAGCAGTACTTC
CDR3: CASSLIGSYEQYF

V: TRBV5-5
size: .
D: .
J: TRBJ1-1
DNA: TGTGCCAGCAGTACAGCTCAGGGAGGCCCTGAAGCTTTCTTT
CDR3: CASSTAQGGPEAFF

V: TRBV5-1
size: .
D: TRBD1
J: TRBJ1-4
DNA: TGCGCCAGCAGTTATGGACAGGGCCCAACTAATGAAAAACTGTTTTTT
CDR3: CASSYGQGPTNEKLFF

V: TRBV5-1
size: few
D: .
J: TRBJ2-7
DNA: TGCGCCAGCAGCTTGGGACGGAACTCCTACGAGCAGTACTTC
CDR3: CASSLGRNSYEQYF

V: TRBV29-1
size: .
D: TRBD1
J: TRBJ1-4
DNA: TGCAGCGTCGGGGACAGCGATGAAAAACTGTTTTTT
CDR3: CSVGDSDEKLFF

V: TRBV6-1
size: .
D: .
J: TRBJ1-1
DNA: TGTGCCAGCAGTGAAGGGGGAAGGGTTGACACTGAAGCTTTCTTT
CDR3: CASSEGGRVDTEAFF

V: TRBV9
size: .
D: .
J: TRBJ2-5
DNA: TGTGCCAGCAGCGCCCCCCGAGGGGGGGTGAGAGAGACCCAGTACTTC
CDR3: CASSAPRGGVRETQYF

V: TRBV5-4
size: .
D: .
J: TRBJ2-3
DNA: TGTGCCAGCAGCTCAGGGCTGGGCACAGATACGCAGTATTTT
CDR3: CASSSGLGTDTQYF

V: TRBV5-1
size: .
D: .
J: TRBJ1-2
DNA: TGCGCCAGCAGCTTGGGACACCAAAACCAGGGCTACACCTTC
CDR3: CASSLGHQNQGYTF

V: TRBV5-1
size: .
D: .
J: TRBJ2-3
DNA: TGCGCCACGGGGCAAGGGACTCCTCCAGATACGCAGTATTTT
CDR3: CATGQGTPPDTQYF

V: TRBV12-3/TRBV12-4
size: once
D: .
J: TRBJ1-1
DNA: TGTGCCAGCAGGGGCCGTCTGAACACTGAAGCTTTCTTT
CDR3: CASRGRLNTEAFF

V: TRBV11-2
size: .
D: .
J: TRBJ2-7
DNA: TGTGCCAGCAGACCCCCAGTGGCAGATACCTCCTACGAGCAGTACTTC
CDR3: CASRPPVADTSYEQYF

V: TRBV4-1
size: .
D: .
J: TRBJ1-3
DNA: TGCGCCAGCAGCCAAGACGGCCCCGACAGCTTCTCTGGAAACACCATATATTTT
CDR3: CASSQDGPDSFSGNTIYF

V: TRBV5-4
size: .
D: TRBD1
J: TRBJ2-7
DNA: TGTGCCAGCAGCTCTTTCGACAGGGTAGCCTACGAGCAGTACTTC
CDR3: CASSSFDRVAYEQYF

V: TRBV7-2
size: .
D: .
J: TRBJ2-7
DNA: TGTGCCAGCAGCTTAGCGGCGGGCACTCCCTACGAGCAGTACTTC
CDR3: CASSLAAGTPYEQYF

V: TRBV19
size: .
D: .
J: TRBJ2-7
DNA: TGTGCCAGTAGTACAGACCCCGGGACTCCCTGGGAGCAGTACTTC
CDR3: CASSTDPGTPWEQYF

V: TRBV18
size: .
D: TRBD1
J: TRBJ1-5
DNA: TGTGCCAGCTCACCCGACAGGGGAGGTCAGCCCCAGCATTTT
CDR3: CASSPDRGGQPQHF

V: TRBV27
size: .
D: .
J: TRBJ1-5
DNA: TGTGCCAGCAGTTTTCCGGGACCGAATCAGCCCCAGCATTTT
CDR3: CASSFPGPNQPQHF

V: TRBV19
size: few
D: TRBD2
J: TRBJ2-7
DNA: TGTGCCAGTAGTTCTCTAGCGGGAGAGCCCTACGAGCAGTACTTC
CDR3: CASSSLAGEPYEQYF

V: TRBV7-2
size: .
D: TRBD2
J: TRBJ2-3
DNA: TGTGCCAGCAGCCCTAGTGGGACTAGGACGACTGCGCAGTATTTT
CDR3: CASSPSGTRTTAQYF

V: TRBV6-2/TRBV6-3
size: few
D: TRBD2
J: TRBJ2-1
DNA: TGTGCCAGCAGCCGGGGACTAGCGGGGTGGAGCTCCTACAATGAGCAGTTCTTC
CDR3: CASSRGLAGWSSYNEQFF

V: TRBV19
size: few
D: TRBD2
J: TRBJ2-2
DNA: TGTGCCAGTAGTATGGGGCTAGCGGTAAACACCGGGGAGCTGTTTTTT
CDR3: CASSMGLAVNTGELFF

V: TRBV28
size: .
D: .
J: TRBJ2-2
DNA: TGTGCCAGCAGTTTACGGGGGGCTAACACCGGGGAGCTGTTTTTT
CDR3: CASSLRGANTGELFF

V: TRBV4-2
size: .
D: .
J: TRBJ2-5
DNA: TGTGCCAGCAGCCAAGCGGTAAATGGGCAAGAGACCCAGTACTTC
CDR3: CASSQAVNGQETQYF